A single sample gave rise to the 22 T cell receptor beta chains below, sequenced in a study of T cells after yellow fever vaccination. Each CDR3 protein gets one entry after TCRdb re-called the 5' RACE reads with MiXCR. The sample has hundreds of thousands of distinct CDR3 sequences, 3.6% seen once. The sequences come from PBMCs, collected on the day of the yellow fever booster vaccination. Source of these receptors: a man younger than 35 who received the YFV17D yellow fever vaccine.

The V and J genes are TRBV20-1 and TRBJ2-5, with 8 bases fitting TRBD1. Germline V gene lookup returns CDR1 DFQATT and CDR2 SNEGSKA (reference sequence). There are 13 residues in the CDR3. Trimming removed 6 bases from V and 2 bases from J; junction bases left unmatched: 5. CDR3 DNA: TGCAGTGCCCCTGGACAGGGACAAGAGACCCAGTACTTC. This translates into CSAPGQGQETQYF.

V is TRBV5-6 and J is TRBJ1-1; D may be TRBD1 (6 bases). The CDR3 consists of 17 residues. The V gene lost 0 bases and the J gene lost 5 bases, with 20 bases spanning the gap. CDR1 is SGHDT, CDR2 YYEEEE, per germline. This chain's CDR3 is CASSLALQAGARTEAFF. CDR3 DNA sequence: TGTGCCAGCAGCTTGGCTCTACAGGCGGGGGCTCGGACTGAAGCTTTCTTT.

This clonotype was detected only a few times. The chain links TRBV10-3 to TRBJ2-2, with unresolved D. Trimming shortened V by 10 bases and J by 4 bases, and 10 bases separated the two germline ends. The CDR3 is 12 residues long. The germline V gene has CDR1 ENHRY and CDR2 SYGVKD. The CDR3 spells CATLRVTGELFF. CDR3 nucleotide sequence: TGTGCCACCCTAAGGGTCACCGGGGAGCTGTTTTTT.

This clonotype was found many times. CDR3 in DNA: TGTGCCAGCAGACCGGGGGGGGGATACAATGAGCAGTTCTTC. It yields the protein CASRPGGGYNEQFF. The chain couples TRBV6-1 to TRBJ2-1, with 8 bases lining up with TRBD2. V lost 6 bases, J lost 4 bases, and 5 bases stayed unmatched. The CDR3 has 14 residues. Per the germline V gene, CDR1 is MNHNS and CDR2 is SASEGT.

This clonotype is medium-sized by share. V usage is TRBV11-2 and J usage is TRBJ1-2, with 7 bases lining up with TRBD1. The J segment lost 3 bases and the V segment lost 5 bases, leaving 3 bases of the junction unmatched. CDR3 length: 13 residues. Germline V gives CDR1 SGHAT, CDR2 FQNNGV. The CDR3 loop reads CASSPGQDYGYTF. The CDR3 DNA reads TGTGCCAGCAGCCCTGGACAGGACTATGGCTACACCTTC. Full variable domain (remainder filled in from reference TRBV11-2 and TRBJ1-2): EAGVAQSPRYKIIEKRQSVAFWCNPISGHATLYWYQQILGQGPKLLIQFQNNGVVDDSQLPKDRFSAERLKGVDSTLKIQPAKLEDSAVYLCASSPGQDYGYTFGSGTRLTVV.

There are a few counts of this clonotype. The chain uses TRBV18 and TRBJ2-5; 13 bases align to TRBD2. The trim removed 3 bases at V and 1 base at J, leaving 5 bases unmatched. Looked up from germline, CDR1 is KGHSH and CDR2 is LQKENI. The CDR3 is 17 amino acids. The CDR3 region is CASSPAGLAGTQETQYF. In DNA, the CDR3 is TGTGCCAGCTCACCGGCGGGACTAGCGGGGACCCAAGAGACCCAGTACTTC.

This clonotype occurred a few times. The chain links TRBV19 to TRBJ2-2; 11 nucleotides match TRBD2. Unmatched junction bases numbered 11, after V lost 5 bases and J lost 3 bases. This CDR3 region has 18 residues. Germline V gene sequence: CDR1 LNHDA, CDR2 SQIVND (reference sequence). CDR3 in amino acids: CASSSRPLAGGHTGELFF. The CDR3 DNA reads as TGTGCCAGTAGTTCGCGACCTCTAGCGGGGGGACACACCGGGGAGCTGTTTTTT.

There are a few counts of this clonotype. The J gene is TRBJ1-5, the V gene TRBV6-2 or TRBV6-3, with D possibly being TRBD1 (5 bases). Trimming cost V 7 bases and J 6 bases, with 16 bases left between them. The CDR3 is 14 residues long. The germline gives CDR1 MNHEY, CDR2 SVGEGT. CDR3: CASNFRGPGQPQHF. The CDR3 DNA is TGTGCCAGCAATTTTAGGGGACCGGGTCAGCCCCAGCATTTT.

This clonotype was observed at least ten times. V gene TRBV7-9 combines with J gene TRBJ2-7, with D perhaps TRBD1 (5 bases). Trimming removed 1 base from V and 2 bases from J, with 9 bases in between. Germline assignment: CDR1 SEHNR and CDR2 FQNEAQ (reference sequence). The CDR3 contains 14 residues. CDR3 nucleotide sequence: TGTGCCAGCAGCTTAGGGGGCGAAACCTACGAGCAGTACGTC. It is translated as CASSLGGETYEQYV.

This clonotype was recorded at least ten times. The chain uses TRBV5-5 and TRBJ1-3; a possible D gene is TRBD1 (5 bases). Germline V lookup: CDR1 SGHKS, CDR2 YYEKEE (reference sequence). The CDR3 covers 17 residues. Trimming took off 2 bases at V and 3 bases at J, with 18 bases between the two ends. The CDR3 DNA is TGTGCCAGCAGCTTCTGGGGGGGATCGAGACGTGGAAACACCATATATTTT. Its protein product is CASSFWGGSRRGNTIYF. The whole variable domain, remainder taken from reference TRBV5-5 and TRBJ1-3, is DAGVTQSPTHLIKTRGQQVTLRCSPISGHKSVSWYQQVLGQGPQFIFQYYEKEERGRGNFPDRFSARQFPNYSSELNVNALLLGDSALYLCASSFWGGSRRGNTIYFGEGSWLTVV.

The chain recombines TRBV7-6 with TRBJ2-2; D remains unclear. V lost 1 base and J 6 bases, leaving 9 bases between the germline ends. CDR3 length equals 14 residues. CDR1 SGHVS and CDR2 FNYEAQ come from the germline V gene. This chain's CDR3 is CASSLDKGAGELFF. The CDR3 bases are TGTGCCAGCAGCTTAGATAAAGGAGCCGGGGAGCTGTTTTTT.

This clonotype has a count of ten or more. The chain has TRBV7-2 and TRBJ2-2, with D possibly matching TRBD2 (6 bases). The CDR3 loop spans 15 amino acids. V lost 2 bases to trimming and J lost 6 bases, with 13 bases between them. Germline V CDR1 and CDR2: SGHTA, FQGNSA. CDR3 sequence reads: CASSLWVTGAGELFF. CDR3 nucleotide sequence: TGTGCCAGCAGCTTATGGGTAACGGGGGCCGGGGAGCTGTTTTTT.

This clonotype was seen many times. This chain links TRBV12-3 or TRBV12-4 with TRBJ1-6; D call uncertain. The CDR3 has 14 residues. The V gene lost 6 bases and the J gene lost 0 bases, with 6 bases spanning the gap. CDR3: CASSSSSYNSPLHF. CDR3 in DNA: TGTGCCAGCAGCTCTAGCTCCTATAATTCACCCCTCCACTTT.

The chain has TRBV12-2 and TRBJ1-2; TRBD1 is the table's D call and was not checked against the DNA. TRBV12-2 is described as a pseudogene. This CDR3 region has 15 residues. The CDR3 bases are TGTGCAAGTCGCCCCAGGACAGTCTCTAACTATGGCTACACCTTC. Translated, it gives CASRPRTVSNYGYTF.

The V call is TRBV11-2, the J call TRBJ2-2; 8 bases align to TRBD1. Losses at the gene ends were 5 bases for V and 6 bases for J; bases not matched to a gene: 5. The germline V gene has CDR1 SGHAT and CDR2 FQNNGV. CDR3 length: 14 residues. The CDR3 DNA is TGTGCCAGCAGCCCGGACAGGGTGGCCGGGGAGCTGTTTTTT. Translating it yields CASSPDRVAGELFF.

This clonotype was recorded a few times. The genes are TRBV20-1 and TRBJ2-5, with D possibly TRBD1 on 5 matching bases. Germline V CDR1 and CDR2: DFQATT, SNEGSKA (reference sequence). The CDR3 is made up of 15 amino acids. Trimming took off 0 bases at V and 1 base at J, with 12 bases between the two ends. CDR3 loop: CSARDWPRAQETQYF. CDR3 in DNA: TGCAGTGCTAGAGATTGGCCCAGGGCCCAAGAGACCCAGTACTTC.

This clonotype was found many times. The V call is TRBV20-1, the J call TRBJ2-4, with D possibly being TRBD1 or TRBD2 (5 bases each). CDR1 DFQATT and CDR2 SNEGSKA come from the germline V gene (reference sequence). With 3 bases removed from V and 3 bases from J, the gap between germline ends came to 18 bases. CDR3 size: 16 residues. The DNA of the CDR3 is TGCAGTGCTAGCACAGGTCTCCTGAGGGGCAAAAACATTCAGTACTTC. Translation gives CSASTGLLRGKNIQYF.

The chain is built from TRBV12-3 or TRBV12-4 and TRBJ2-3; 10 bases are shared with TRBD2. The V and J ends lost 6 bases and 1 base, in that order; junction bases with no gene match: 7. This CDR3 comprises 16 residues. CDR3 region: CASRQRGGLGTDTQYF. The CDR3 nucleotides read TGTGCCAGCAGGCAGCGGGGGGGCCTGGGCACAGATACGCAGTATTTT.

This clonotype was counted at least ten times. This sequence joins TRBV7-9 and TRBJ2-5; weak D call: TRBD2 (7 bases). V lost 2 bases and J lost 2, with 15 bases in between. The length of the CDR3 is 16 residues. Germline V gene data show CDR1 as SEHNR and CDR2 as FQNEAQ (reference sequence). DNA for the CDR3: TGTGCCAGCAGCTTACAAACGGGGGGCCCTCAAGAGACCCAGTACTTC. Translated, it gives CASSLQTGGPQETQYF.

This clonotype came up many times. The chain has TRBV29-1 and TRBJ2-5; 11 bases are shared with TRBD2. The CDR3 spans 15 residues. V gave up 6 bases and J gave up 7 bases; unmatched junction bases: 13. The germline V gene encodes CDR1 SQVTM and CDR2 ANQGSEA. The DNA for the CDR3 is TGCAGCGTCGGGATGACTAGCGGGGCCGAGGGGACCCAGTACTTC. Translating gives CSVGMTSGAEGTQYF.

This clonotype occurred a few times. J is TRBJ1-2 and V is TRBV20-1; possibly TRBD1 for D (5 bases). The CDR3 covers 12 residues. The V gene's germline CDR1 is DFQATT and CDR2 SNEGSKA (reference sequence). The V gene lost 6 bases and the J gene lost 1 base, with 9 bases spanning the gap. DNA of the CDR3: TGCAGTGCGCCGACAGTTAACTATGGCTACACCTTC. Residues: CSAPTVNYGYTF.

This clonotype was counted many times. The chain combines TRBV4-3 with TRBJ2-5; 8 bases are shared with TRBD1. The germline V gene has CDR1 LGHNA and CDR2 YSLEER. V lost 5 bases, J lost 4 bases, and 9 bases stayed unmatched. CDR3 size: 15 residues. The CDR3 DNA reads TGCGCCAGCAGCGATGACAGGGGTTCGGGAGAGACCCAGTACTTC. Protein product: CASSDDRGSGETQYF.